This T cell receptor beta chain stems from a study of blood T cell repertoires in COVID-19. Across the whole study: Samples of COVID-19 (acute and convalescent) were obtained from the United States, Italy and Spain.

The authors' processing: Researchers report that nucleated cell counts were estimated from reference gene primer amplification. Libraries were prepared by immunoSEQ multiplex PCR; TCRdb keeps only in-frame clonotypes and omits some of them. The V and J calls and clone size are taken from that table; D and trimming were inferred from the DNA. Counted here are around 67,000 clones, approximately 89% occurring once; the ten biggest clones make up 7% to 9%. Germline V gene data show CDR1 as MNHEY and CDR2 as SMNVEV (reference sequence). Trimming removed 2 bases from V and 5 bases from J; junction bases left unmatched: 8. The CDR3 runs to 16 residues.

The sequenced sample consisted of peripheral blood. The clonotype was recovered from a human donor in a cohort sampled during active COVID-19. V and J are TRBV27 and TRBJ1-1, with 10 bases lining up with TRBD1. In nucleotides, the CDR3 is TGTGCCAGCAGTTTACGACAGGGGGCGGTGGGAACTGAAGCTTTCTTT. It is translated as CASSLRQGAVGTEAFF.